These 12 T cell receptor beta chains share one sample of origin, sequenced in a study of blood T cells in healthy people across ages. The authors ran a second PCR of roughly 6 to 12 cycles using a sample-barcoded 5' primer and a J-beta primer mix. From the 5' RACE reads, TCRdb called clonotypes with MiXCR, one entry per CDR3 protein. The table has some 690,000 distinct CDR3 sequences, 22% seen once. Sequencing was done on a sample of blood. These receptors originate from a man between 70 and 80 years old in good health.

The CDR3, as DNA: TGTGCCAGCACTGAATGGGGGGAGGCCAAAAACATTCAGTACTTC. Protein: CASTEWGEAKNIQYF. This sequence joins TRBV5-6 and TRBJ2-4, with D tentatively TRBD2 (6 bases). CDR1 is SGHDT and CDR2 is YYEEEE in the germline V gene. Trimming took 6 bases from V and 1 from J, leaving 14 bases between them. The CDR3 totals 15 residues.

This clonotype was found a few times. This sequence joins TRBV5-5 and TRBJ2-5, with D perhaps matching TRBD2 (6 bases). Looked up from germline, CDR1 is SGHKS and CDR2 is YYEKEE (reference sequence). Trimming shortened V by 5 bases and J by 5 bases, and 19 bases separated the two germline ends. The CDR3 covers 15 residues. The chain's CDR3 is CASREQSSAGETQYF. For the CDR3, the DNA is TGTGCCAGCAGAGAACAATCTAGCGCAGGGGAGACCCAGTACTTC.

The chain recombines TRBV6-5 with TRBJ1-6; a possible D gene is TRBD1 (5 bases). The germline V and J ends were trimmed by 6 bases and 10 bases, with 16 bases remaining between them. The CDR3 runs to 14 residues. CDR1 is MNHEY and CDR2 is SVGAGI in the germline V gene. CDR3 nucleotides: TGTGCCAGCAGCAAAGGGACCGAGCGATCACCCCTCCACTTT. This encodes CASSKGTERSPLHF.

For the CDR3, the DNA is TGCGCCAGCAGCTTGGTTCCCAGGGGAAGCTCCTACAATGAGCAGTTCTTC. Amino acid sequence: CASSLVPRGSSYNEQFF. The chain employs TRBV5-1 and TRBJ2-1; D may be TRBD1 (6 bases). The CDR3 consists of 17 residues. The V end lost 0 bases, the J end lost 0 bases, and 13 bases lay between the germline ends. In germline, CDR1 is SGHRS, CDR2 YFSETQ. Variable domain in full (rest from reference TRBV5-1 and TRBJ2-1): KAGVTQTPRYLIKTRGQQVTLSCSPISGHRSVSWYQQTPGQGLQFLFEYFSETQRNKGNFPGRFSGRQFSNSRSEMNVSTLELGDSALYLCASSLVPRGSSYNEQFFGPGTRLTVL.

This clonotype was seen at least ten times. The chain combines TRBV5-1 with TRBJ1-5; D remains ambiguous. V gave up 1 base and J gave up 4 bases, with 12 bases separating them. There are 15 residues in the CDR3. Germline-derived CDR1 and CDR2 are SGHRS and YFSETQ. Here the CDR3 reads CASSLTGGFNQPQHF. DNA for the CDR3: TGCGCCAGCAGCTTGACGGGAGGGTTTAATCAGCCCCAGCATTTT.

This clonotype was seen more than once but under ten times. The rearrangement uses TRBV7-8 and TRBJ1-3; maybe TRBD1 (6 bases). This CDR3 region has 16 residues. V lost 6 bases, J lost 4 bases, and 19 bases lay in between. Per germline, CDR1 SGHVS and CDR2 FQNEAQ. In DNA, the CDR3 is TGTGCCAGCAGTTCCGGGACATTGCCGAGGGGAAACACCATATATTTT. This gives the protein CASSSGTLPRGNTIYF.

The chain combines TRBV7-2 with TRBJ1-2, with D tentatively TRBD1 (5 bases). The V and J ends lost 5 bases and 6 bases respectively, with 22 bases between them. Germline CDR1 reads SGHTA; CDR2 reads FQGNSA. This CDR3 is built from 16 residues. The CDR3 nucleotides are TGTGCCAGCAGCCCAGCGGGGGGTGCTTATGGAAATGGCTACACCTTC. Translating it yields CASSPAGGAYGNGYTF.

The table lists this clonotype with a few counts. The CDR3 nucleotides are TGCAGTGCTAGAGAGGCCGACAGGAGTAATGAAAAACTGTTTTTT. Its translation: CSAREADRSNEKLFF. The chain is built from TRBV20-1 and TRBJ1-4, with D tentatively TRBD1 (6 bases). The CDR3 is 15 amino acids. Germline V gene data show CDR1 as DFQATT and CDR2 as SNEGSKA (reference sequence). V was cut by 0 bases and J by 4 bases, with 12 bases left in between.

This CDR3 is CASSQLIRGTNEKLFF. The CDR3 bases are TGTGCCAGCAGCCAACTGATAAGAGGGACTAATGAAAAACTGTTTTTT. The chain recombines TRBV3-1 with TRBJ1-4; D unclear. Germline loops: CDR1 LGHDT, CDR2 YNNKEL (reference sequence). Trimming shortened V by 2 bases and J by 2 bases, and 12 bases separated the two germline ends. The CDR3 runs to 16 residues.

There are many counts of this clonotype. CDR3 in DNA: TGTGCCAGCAGTTGGAACGGGGGGGCGACAGATACGCAGTATTTT. As protein: CASSWNGGATDTQYF. This sequence joins TRBV28 and TRBJ2-3, with 8 positions matching TRBD2. This CDR3 is 15 amino acids long. Germline CDR1 is MDHEN and CDR2 is SYDVKM. The J segment lost 3 bases and the V segment lost 4 bases, leaving 6 bases of the junction unmatched.

A few counts support this clonotype. This chain uses TRBV12-3 or TRBV12-4 with TRBJ1-2; 7 positions match TRBD1. V was pared by 5 bases and J by 4 bases, with 4 bases of the junction left unmatched. The CDR3 sequence is 13 residues long. Written as DNA, the CDR3 is TGTGCCAGCAGTCGGGACAGCTTCTATGGCTACACCTTC. This gives the protein CASSRDSFYGYTF.

The CDR3 loop reads CASSLLHEQFF. The CDR3, as DNA: TGTGCCAGCAGTTTGTTACACGAGCAGTTCTTC. The J gene is TRBJ2-5, the V gene TRBV12-3 or TRBV12-4; the D is unclear. The J call may be wrong; the DNA end is better matched by TRBJ2-1. The CDR3 sequence is 11 residues long.